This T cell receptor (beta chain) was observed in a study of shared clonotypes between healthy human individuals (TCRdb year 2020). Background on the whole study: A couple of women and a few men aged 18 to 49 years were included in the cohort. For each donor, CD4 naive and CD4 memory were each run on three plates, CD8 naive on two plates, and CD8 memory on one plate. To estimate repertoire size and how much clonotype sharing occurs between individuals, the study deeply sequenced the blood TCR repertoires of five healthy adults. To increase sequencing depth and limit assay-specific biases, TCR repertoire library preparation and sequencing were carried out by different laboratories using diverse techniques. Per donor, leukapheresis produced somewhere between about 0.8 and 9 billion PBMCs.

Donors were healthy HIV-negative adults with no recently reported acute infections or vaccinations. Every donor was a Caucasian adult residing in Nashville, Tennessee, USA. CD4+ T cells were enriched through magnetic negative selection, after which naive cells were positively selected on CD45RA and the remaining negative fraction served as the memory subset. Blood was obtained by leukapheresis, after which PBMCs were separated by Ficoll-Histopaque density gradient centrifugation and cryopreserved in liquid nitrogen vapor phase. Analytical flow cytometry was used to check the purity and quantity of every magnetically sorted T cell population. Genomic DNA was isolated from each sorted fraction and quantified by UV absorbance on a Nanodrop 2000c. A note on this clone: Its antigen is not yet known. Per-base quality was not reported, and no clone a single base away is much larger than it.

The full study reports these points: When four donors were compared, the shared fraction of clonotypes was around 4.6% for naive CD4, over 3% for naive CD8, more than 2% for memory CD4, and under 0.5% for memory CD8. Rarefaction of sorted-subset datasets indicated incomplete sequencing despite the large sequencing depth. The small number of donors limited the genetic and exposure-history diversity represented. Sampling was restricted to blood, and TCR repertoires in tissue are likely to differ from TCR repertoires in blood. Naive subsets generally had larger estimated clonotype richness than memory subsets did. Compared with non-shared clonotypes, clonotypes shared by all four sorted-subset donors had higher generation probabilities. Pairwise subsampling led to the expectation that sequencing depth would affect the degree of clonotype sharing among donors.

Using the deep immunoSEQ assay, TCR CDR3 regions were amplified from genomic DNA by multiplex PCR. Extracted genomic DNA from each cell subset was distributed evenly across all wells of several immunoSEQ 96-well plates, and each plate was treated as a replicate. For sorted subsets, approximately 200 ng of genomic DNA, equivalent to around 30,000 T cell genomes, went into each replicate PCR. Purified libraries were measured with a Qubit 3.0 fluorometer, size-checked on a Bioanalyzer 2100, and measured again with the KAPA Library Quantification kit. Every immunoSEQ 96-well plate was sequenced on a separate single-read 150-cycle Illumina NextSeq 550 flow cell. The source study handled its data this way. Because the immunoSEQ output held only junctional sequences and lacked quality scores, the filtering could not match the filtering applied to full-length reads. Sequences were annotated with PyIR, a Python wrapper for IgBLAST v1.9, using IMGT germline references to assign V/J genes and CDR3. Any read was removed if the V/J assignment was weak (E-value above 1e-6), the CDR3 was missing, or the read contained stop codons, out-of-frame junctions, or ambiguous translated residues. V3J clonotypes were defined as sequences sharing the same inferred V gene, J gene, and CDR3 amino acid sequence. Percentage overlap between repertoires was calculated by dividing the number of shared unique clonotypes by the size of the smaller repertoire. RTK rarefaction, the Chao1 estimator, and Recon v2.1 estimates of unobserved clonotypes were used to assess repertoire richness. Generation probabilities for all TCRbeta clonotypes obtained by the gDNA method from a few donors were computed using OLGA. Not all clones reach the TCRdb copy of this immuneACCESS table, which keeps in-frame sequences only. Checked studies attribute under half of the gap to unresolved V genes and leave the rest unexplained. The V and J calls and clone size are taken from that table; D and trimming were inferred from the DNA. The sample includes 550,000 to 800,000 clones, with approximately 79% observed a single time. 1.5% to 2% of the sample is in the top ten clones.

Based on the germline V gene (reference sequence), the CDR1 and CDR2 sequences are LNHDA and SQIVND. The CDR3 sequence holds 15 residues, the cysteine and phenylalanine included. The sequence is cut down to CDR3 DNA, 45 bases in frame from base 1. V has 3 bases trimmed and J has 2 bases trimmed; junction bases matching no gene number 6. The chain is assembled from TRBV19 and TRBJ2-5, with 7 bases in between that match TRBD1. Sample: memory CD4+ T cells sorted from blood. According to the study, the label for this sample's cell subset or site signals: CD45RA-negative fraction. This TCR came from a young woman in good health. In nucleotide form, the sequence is TGTGCCAGTAGTATGACCGGGACAGAACAAGAGACCCAGTACTTC. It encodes CASSMTGTEQETQYF.